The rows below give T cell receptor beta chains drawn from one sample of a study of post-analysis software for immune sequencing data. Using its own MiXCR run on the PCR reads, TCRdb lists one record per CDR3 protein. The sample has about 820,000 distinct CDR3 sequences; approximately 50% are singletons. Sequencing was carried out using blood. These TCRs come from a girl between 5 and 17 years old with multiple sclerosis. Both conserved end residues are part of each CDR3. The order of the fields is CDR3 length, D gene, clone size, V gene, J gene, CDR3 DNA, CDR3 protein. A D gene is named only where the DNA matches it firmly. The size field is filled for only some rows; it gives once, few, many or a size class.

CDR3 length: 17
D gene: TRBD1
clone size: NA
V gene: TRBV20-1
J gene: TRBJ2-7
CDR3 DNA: TGCAGTGCTAGAAATATGCCGGGACAGGGGTTGATCTACGAGCAGTACTTC
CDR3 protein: CSARNMPGQGLIYEQYF

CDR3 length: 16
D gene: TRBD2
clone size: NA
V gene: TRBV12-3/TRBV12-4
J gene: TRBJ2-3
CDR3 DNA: TGTGCCAGCAGTTTAAGGCCGGGGGGGATCGCAGATACGCAGTATTTT
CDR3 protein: CASSLRPGGIADTQYF

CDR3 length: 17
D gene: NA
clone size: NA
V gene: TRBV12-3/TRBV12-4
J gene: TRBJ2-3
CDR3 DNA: TGTGCCAGCAGTCTCGCCCTAAATTCCAGGAGGGCGGATACGCAGTATTTT
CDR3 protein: CASSLALNSRRADTQYF

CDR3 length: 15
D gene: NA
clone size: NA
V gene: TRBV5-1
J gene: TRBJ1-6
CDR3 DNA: TGCGCCAGCAGCTTCTACAGGGCGGAAAGTTCACCCCTCCACTTT
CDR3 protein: CASSFYRAESSPLHF

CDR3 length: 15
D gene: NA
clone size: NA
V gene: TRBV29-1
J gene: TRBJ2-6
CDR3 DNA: TGCAGCGTTGAAACGGGAAGTTCCGGGGCCAACGTCCTGACTTTC
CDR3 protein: CSVETGSSGANVLTF

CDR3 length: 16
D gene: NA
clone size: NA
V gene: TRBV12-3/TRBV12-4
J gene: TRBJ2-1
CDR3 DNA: TGTGCCAGCAGTCCGTTCACCCACGGCATAGACAATGAGCAGTTCTTC
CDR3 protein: CASSPFTHGIDNEQFF

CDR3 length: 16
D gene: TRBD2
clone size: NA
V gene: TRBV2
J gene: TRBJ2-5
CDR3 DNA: TGTGCCAGCAGTGAAGGTCTAGCGGTCCCCCAAGAGACCCAGTACTTC
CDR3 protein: CASSEGLAVPQETQYF

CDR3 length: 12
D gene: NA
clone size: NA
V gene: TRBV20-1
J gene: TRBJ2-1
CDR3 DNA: TGCAGTGCTAGGTCTAACTACAATGAGCAGTTCTTC
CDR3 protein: CSARSNYNEQFF

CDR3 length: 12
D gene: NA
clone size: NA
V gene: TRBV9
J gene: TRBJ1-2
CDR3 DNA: TGTGCCAGCTCCGAGGCAGGGCCTGGCTACACCTTC
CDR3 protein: CASSEAGPGYTF

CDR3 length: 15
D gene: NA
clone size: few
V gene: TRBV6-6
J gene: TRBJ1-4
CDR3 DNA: TGTGCCAGCAGTTTTCGGACGGGTTCGAATGAAAAACTGTTTTTT
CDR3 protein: CASSFRTGSNEKLFF

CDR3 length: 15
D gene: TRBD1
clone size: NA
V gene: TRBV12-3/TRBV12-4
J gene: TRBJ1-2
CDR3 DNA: TGTGCCAGCAATCCCAACAGGGGGCTGGGCTATGGCTACACCTTC
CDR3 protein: CASNPNRGLGYGYTF

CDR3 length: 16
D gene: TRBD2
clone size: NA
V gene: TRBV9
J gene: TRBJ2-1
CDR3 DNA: TGTGCCAGCAGCGTAGCGTCTAGCGGGAGCGGGATTGAGCAGTTCTTC
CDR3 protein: CASSVASSGSGIEQFF

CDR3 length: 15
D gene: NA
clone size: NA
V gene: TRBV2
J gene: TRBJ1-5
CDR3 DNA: TGTGCCAGCAGTGATGTGTTAGGTGGCAATCAGCCCCAGCATTTT
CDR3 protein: CASSDVLGGNQPQHF

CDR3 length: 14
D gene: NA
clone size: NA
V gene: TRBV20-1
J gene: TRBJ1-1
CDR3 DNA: TGCAGTGCTATGCATGCACGTCTGAACACTGAAGCTTTCTTT
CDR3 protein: CSAMHARLNTEAFF

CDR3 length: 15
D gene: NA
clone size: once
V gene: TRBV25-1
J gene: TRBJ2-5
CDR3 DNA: TGTGCCAGCAGTGAATCTACAGAGTACCAAGAGACCCAGTACTTC
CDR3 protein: CASSESTEYQETQYF

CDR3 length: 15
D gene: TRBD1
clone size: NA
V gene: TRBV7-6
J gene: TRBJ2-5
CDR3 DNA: TGTGCCAGCAGCTCTCTACCACAGGGGGTTTGGGAGCAGTACTTC
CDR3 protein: CASSSLPQGVWEQYF

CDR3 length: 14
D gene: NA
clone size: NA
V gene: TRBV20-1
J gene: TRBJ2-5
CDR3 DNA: TGCAGTGCTAGAGATCGCAAGCTGCGGGAGACCCAGTACTTC
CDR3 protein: CSARDRKLRETQYF

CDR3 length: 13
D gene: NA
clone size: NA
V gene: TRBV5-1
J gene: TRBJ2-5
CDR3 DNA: TGCGCCAGCAGTCGGACGCAACAAGAGACCCAGTACTTC
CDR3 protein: CASSRTQQETQYF

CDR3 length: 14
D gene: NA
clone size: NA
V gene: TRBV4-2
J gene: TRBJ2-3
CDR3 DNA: TGTGCCAGCAGCCAAGGGCCGGCTCCAGATACGCAGTATTTT
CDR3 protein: CASSQGPAPDTQYF

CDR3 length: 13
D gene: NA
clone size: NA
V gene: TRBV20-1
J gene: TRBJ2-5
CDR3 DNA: TGCAGTGCTAGCGGCAATTTCGTAGAGACCCAGTACTTC
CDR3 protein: CSASGNFVETQYF

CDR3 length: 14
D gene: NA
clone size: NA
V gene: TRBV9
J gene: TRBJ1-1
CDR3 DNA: TGTGCCAGCTCCCCACCAGGGAATCCCACTGAAGCTTTCTTT
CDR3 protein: CASSPPGNPTEAFF

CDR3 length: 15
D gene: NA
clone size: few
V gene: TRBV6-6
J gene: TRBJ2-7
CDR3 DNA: TGTGCCAGCAGTTACTTTGACAGGAGGTCCTCCGAGCAGTACTTC
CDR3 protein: CASSYFDRRSSEQYF

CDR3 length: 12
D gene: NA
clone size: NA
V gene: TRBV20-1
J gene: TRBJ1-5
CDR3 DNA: TGCAGTGCTAGCAGGGGCGATCAGCCCCAGCATTTT
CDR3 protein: CSASRGDQPQHF

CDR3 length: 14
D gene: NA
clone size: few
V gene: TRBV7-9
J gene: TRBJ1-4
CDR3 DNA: TGTGCCAGCAGCTTAGCCGGGATTAATGAAAAACTGTTTTTT
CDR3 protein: CASSLAGINEKLFF

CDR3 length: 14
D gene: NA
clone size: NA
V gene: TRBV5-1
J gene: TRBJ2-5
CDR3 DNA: TGTGCCAGCAGCTTGGCAGCGCAGGGTATGGTCCAGTACTTC
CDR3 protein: CASSLAAQGMVQYF

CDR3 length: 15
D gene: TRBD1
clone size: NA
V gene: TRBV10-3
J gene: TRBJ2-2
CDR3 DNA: TGTGCCATCAGCAACCGGGACAGCAACACCGGGGAGCTGTTTTTT
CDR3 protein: CAISNRDSNTGELFF

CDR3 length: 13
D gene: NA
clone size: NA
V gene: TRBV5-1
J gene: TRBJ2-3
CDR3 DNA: TGCGCCAGCGGCTTGGGGGGTAGGGATACGCAGTATTTT
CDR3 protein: CASGLGGRDTQYF